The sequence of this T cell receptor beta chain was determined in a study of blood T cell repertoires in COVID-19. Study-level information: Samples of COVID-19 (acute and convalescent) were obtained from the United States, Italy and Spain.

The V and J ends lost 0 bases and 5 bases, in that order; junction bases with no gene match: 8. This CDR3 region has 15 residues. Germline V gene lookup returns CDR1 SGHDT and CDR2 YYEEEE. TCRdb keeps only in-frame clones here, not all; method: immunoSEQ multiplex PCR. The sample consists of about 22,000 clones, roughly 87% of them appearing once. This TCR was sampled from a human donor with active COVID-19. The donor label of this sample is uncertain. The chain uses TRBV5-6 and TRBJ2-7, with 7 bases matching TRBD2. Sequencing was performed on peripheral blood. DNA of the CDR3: TGTGCCAGCAGCTTGGAACGGGGGGTTCGGCACGAGCAGTACTTC. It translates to CASSLERGVRHEQYF. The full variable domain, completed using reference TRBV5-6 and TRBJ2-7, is DAGVTQSPTHLIKTRGQQVTLRCSPKSGHDTVSWYQQALGQGPQFIFQYYEEEERQRGNFPDRFSGHQFPNYSSELNVNALLLGDSALYLCASSLERGVRHEQYFGPGTRLTVT.